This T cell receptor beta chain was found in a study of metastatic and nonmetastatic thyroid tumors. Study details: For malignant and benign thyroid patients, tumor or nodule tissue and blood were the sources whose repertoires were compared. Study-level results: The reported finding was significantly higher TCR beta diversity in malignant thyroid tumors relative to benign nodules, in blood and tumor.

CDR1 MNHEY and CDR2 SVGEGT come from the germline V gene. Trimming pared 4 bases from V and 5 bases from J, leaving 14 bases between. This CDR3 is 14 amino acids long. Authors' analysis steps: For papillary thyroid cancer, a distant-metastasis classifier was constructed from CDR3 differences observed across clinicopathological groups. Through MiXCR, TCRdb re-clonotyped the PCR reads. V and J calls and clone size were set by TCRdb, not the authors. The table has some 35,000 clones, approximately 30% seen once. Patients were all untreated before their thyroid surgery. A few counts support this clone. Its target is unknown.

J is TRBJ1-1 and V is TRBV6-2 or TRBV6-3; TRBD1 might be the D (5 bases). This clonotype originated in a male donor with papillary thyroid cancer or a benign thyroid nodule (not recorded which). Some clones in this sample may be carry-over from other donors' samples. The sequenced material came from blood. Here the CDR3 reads CASSFRVLWTEAFF. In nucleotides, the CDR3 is TGTGCCAGCAGTTTCAGGGTGCTGTGGACTGAAGCTTTCTTT.